This T cell receptor beta chain appears in the sequencing data of a study of technical replicates of blood from a handful of donors. The CDR3 contains 14 residues. The trim removed 0 bases at V and 5 bases at J, leaving 4 bases unmatched. Germline-derived CDR1 and CDR2 are MDHEN and SYDVKM. Measured with immunoSEQ multiplex PCR; TCRdb has only the in-frame clones, and not every one. Among some 98,000 clones, more than 90% were seen once, and the ten largest hold 0.2% to 0.25%. The clonotype originates from a human donor in good health. The sample was T cells isolated from PBMCs. The gene calls are TRBV28 and TRBJ2-7; 7 nucleotides line up with TRBD1. The CDR3 region has the DNA TGTGCCAGCAGTTTATGGACAGGGAAGAACGAGCAGTACTTC. Protein: CASSLWTGKNEQYF.